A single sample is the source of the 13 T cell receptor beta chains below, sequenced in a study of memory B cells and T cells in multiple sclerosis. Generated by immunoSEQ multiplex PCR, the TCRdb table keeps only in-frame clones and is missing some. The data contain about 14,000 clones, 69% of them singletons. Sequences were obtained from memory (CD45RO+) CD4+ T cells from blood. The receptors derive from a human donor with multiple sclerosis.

CDR3 in amino acids: CASAGDINYGYTF. CDR3 DNA sequence: TGTGCCAGCGCGGGGGACATCAACTATGGCTACACCTTC. V and J are TRBV16 and TRBJ1-2; D perhaps matches TRBD1 (6 bases). CDR3 size: 13 residues. The germline CDR1 and CDR2 sequences are KGHSY and FQNENV. Trimming stripped 8 bases from V and 2 bases from J, with 12 bases between.

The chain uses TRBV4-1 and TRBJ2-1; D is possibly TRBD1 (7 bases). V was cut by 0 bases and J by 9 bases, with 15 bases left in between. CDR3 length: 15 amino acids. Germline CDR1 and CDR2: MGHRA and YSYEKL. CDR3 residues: CASSQDRGVLGEQFF. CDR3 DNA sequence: TGCGCCAGCAGCCAAGACAGGGGGGTCCTTGGTGAGCAGTTCTTC.

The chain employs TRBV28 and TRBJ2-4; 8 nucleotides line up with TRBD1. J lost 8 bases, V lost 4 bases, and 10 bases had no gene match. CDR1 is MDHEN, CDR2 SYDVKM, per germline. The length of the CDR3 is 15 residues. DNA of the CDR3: TGTGCCAGCAGTTCCCCTACAGGGGGAATGGACATTCAGTACTTC. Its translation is CASSSPTGGMDIQYF.

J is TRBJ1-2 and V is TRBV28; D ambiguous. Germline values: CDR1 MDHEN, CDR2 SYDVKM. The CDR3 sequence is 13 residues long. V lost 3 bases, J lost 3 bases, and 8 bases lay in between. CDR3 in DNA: TGTGCCAGCAGTTTTTTAAGCTACTATGGCTACACCTTC. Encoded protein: CASSFLSYYGYTF.

The CDR3 DNA sequence: TGTGCCAGTAGTGTTTTAGCGGGAAACACCGGGGAGCTGTTTTTT. Translated: CASSVLAGNTGELFF. This rearrangement joins TRBV19 to TRBJ2-2, with 8 positions matching TRBD2. There are 15 residues in the CDR3. Germline CDR1 and CDR2: LNHDA and SQIVND (reference sequence). Losses at the gene ends were 5 bases for V and 2 bases for J; bases not matched to a gene: 4. The whole variable domain, filled in from reference TRBV19 and TRBJ2-2, reads DGGITQSPKYLFRKEGQNVTLSCEQNLNHDAMYWYRQDPGQGLRLIYYSQIVNDFQKGDIAEGYSVSREKKESFPLTVTSAQKNPTAFYLCASSVLAGNTGELFFGEGSRLTVL.

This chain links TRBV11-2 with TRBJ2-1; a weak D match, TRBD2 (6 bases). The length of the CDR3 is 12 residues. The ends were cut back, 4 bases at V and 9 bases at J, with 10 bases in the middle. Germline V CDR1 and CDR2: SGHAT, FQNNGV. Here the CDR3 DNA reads TGTGCCAGCAGCTCTCCCGGGAGTGAGCAGTTCTTC. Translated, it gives CASSSPGSEQFF.

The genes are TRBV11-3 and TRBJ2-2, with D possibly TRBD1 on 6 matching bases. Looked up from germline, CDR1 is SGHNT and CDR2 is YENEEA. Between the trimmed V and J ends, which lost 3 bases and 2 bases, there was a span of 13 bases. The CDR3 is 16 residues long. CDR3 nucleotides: TGTGCCAGCAGCTTGCATGGACAGCAAAACACCGGGGAGCTGTTTTTT. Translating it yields CASSLHGQQNTGELFF.

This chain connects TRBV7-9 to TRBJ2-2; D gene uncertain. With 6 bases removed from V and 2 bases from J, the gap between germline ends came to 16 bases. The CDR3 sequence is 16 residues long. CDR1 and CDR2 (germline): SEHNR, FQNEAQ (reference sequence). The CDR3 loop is CASSPGEAVNTGELFF. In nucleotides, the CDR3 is TGTGCCAGCAGTCCTGGCGAGGCAGTCAACACCGGGGAGCTGTTTTTT.

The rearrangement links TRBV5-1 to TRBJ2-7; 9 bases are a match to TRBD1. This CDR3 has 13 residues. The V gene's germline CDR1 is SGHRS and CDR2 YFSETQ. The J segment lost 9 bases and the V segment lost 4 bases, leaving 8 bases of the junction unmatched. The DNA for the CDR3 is TGCGCCAGCAGCCGGACAGGGGACTGGGGGCAGTACTTC. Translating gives CASSRTGDWGQYF. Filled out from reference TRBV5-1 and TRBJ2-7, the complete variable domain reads KAGVTQTPRYLIKTRGQQVTLSCSPISGHRSVSWYQQTPGQGLQFLFEYFSETQRNKGNFPGRFSGRQFSNSRSEMNVSTLELGDSALYLCASSRTGDWGQYFGPGTRLTVT.

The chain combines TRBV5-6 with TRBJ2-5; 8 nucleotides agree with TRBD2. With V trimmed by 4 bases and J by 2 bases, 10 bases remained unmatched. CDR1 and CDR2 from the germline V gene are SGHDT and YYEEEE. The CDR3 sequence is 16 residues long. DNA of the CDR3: TGTGCCAGCAGCGTCACAGTGACTAGCGAGCAAGAGACCCAGTACTTC. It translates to CASSVTVTSEQETQYF. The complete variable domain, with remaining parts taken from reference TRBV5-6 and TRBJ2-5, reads DAGVTQSPTHLIKTRGQQVTLRCSPKSGHDTVSWYQQALGQGPQFIFQYYEEEERQRGNFPDRFSGHQFPNYSSELNVNALLLGDSALYLCASSVTVTSEQETQYFGPGTRLLVL.

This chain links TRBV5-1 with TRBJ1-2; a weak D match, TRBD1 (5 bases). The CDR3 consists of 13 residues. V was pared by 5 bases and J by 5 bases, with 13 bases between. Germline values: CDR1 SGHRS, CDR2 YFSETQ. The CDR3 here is CASRAGTDYGYTF. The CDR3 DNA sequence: TGCGCCAGCAGGGCGGGGACGGATTATGGCTACACCTTC.

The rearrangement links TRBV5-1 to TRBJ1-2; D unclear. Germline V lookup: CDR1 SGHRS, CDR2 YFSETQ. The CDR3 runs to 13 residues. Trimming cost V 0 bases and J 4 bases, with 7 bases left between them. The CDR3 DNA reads TGCGCCAGCAGCTTGGGGGCGGGCTATGGCTACACCTTC. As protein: CASSLGAGYGYTF.

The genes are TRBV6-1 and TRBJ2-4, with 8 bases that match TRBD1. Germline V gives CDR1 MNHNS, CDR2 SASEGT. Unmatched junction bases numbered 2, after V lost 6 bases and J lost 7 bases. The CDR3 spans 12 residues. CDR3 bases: TGTGCCAGCAGGCGGGACAGGAACATTCAGTACTTC. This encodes CASRRDRNIQYF.